Each of the 18 T cell receptor beta chains below was sequenced from the same sample in a study of cytomegalovirus exposure and HLA in healthy donors. The PCR had 60 Vbeta and 13 Jbeta primers. Here immunoSEQ multiplex PCR was the method, and the copy in TCRdb shows in-frame clones only, minus some. Of approximately 140,000 clones listed, 70% to 80% are singletons. The sequenced sample was PBMCs. The receptors derive from a man aged 35 to 55 in good health and CMV-seropositive.

V is TRBV5-1 and J is TRBJ2-1, with 9 bases identical to TRBD2. With 3 bases clipped from V and 8 bases from J, the junction kept 6 bases outside the gene matches. From germline, CDR1 is SGHRS and CDR2 YFSETQ. CDR3 length equals 14 residues. CDR3 nucleotides: TGCGCCAGCAGCTCGGGACTAGCAGAGGATGAGCAGTTCTTC. Protein sequence: CASSSGLAEDEQFF.

This clone was counted a few times. The V call is TRBV13, the J call TRBJ2-5, with D perhaps TRBD1 (5 bases). The CDR3 contains 17 residues. Trimming removed 4 bases at V and 5 bases at J, with 23 bases between. Germline V gene data show CDR1 as PRHDT and CDR2 as FYEKMQ (reference sequence). For the CDR3, the DNA is TGTGCCAGCAGCTCTAAGGCAGGGCTACCCCCCGAGGAGACCCAGTACTTC. It specifies CASSSKAGLPPEETQYF.

The chain recombines TRBV5-5 with TRBJ1-2, with D perhaps matching TRBD1 (6 bases). The germline V and J ends were trimmed by 4 bases and 6 bases, with 10 bases remaining between them. There are 12 residues in the CDR3. Germline CDR1 reads SGHKS; CDR2 reads YYEKEE (reference sequence). The CDR3 sequence: CASSTYRDGYTF. In DNA, the CDR3 is TGTGCCAGCAGCACGTACAGGGATGGCTACACCTTC.

The chain combines TRBV10-3 with TRBJ2-5; D is possibly TRBD2 (5 bases). This CDR3 has 14 amino acids. CDR1 ENHRY and CDR2 SYGVKD come from the germline V gene. The V gene lost 8 bases and the J gene lost 4 bases, with 17 bases spanning the gap. The CDR3 sequence: CAIWAGDRGETQYF. The CDR3 region has the DNA TGTGCCATCTGGGCGGGCGATAGAGGAGAGACCCAGTACTTC.

This clone has at least ten counts. The chain joins TRBV11-1 to TRBJ2-5, with TRBD2 matching over 13 bases. Unmatched junction bases numbered 4, after V lost 4 bases and J lost 2 bases. The CDR3 is 16 residues long. Germline V gene sequence: CDR1 SGHAT, CDR2 FQDESV (reference sequence). CDR3 in amino acids: CASSYGTSGTQETQYF. The CDR3 DNA is TGTGCCAGCAGCTACGGGACTAGCGGGACTCAAGAGACCCAGTACTTC. Variable domain in full (rest from reference TRBV11-1 and TRBJ2-5): EAEVAQSPRYKITEKSQAVAFWCDPISGHATLYWYRQILGQGPELLVQFQDESVVDDSQLPKDRFSAERLKGVDSTLKIQPAELGDSAMYLCASSYGTSGTQETQYFGPGTRLLVL.

The chain links TRBV18 to TRBJ2-1; D may be TRBD2 (6 bases). CDR3 length: 14 residues. Germline V gene data show CDR1 as KGHSH and CDR2 as LQKENI. V dropped 1 base and J dropped 8 bases, with 12 bases sitting between them. CDR3 loop: CASSPRSRGDEQFF. In DNA, the CDR3 is TGTGCCAGCTCACCACGATCGCGGGGCGATGAGCAGTTCTTC. Using reference TRBV18 and TRBJ2-1 for the parts outside the CDR3, the full variable domain is NAGVMQNPRHLVRRRGQEARLRCSPMKGHSHVYWYRQLPEEGLKFMVYLQKENIIDESGMPKERFSAEFPKEGPSILRIQQVVRGDSAAYFCASSPRSRGDEQFFGPGTRLTVL.

This clone was counted only a few times. The J gene is TRBJ2-4, the V gene TRBV21-1; the table's D call TRBD2 went unverified against the DNA. TRBV21-1 corresponds to a pseudogene. This CDR3 contains 13 residues. The CDR3 loop is CASSNGRGYIQYF. CDR3 bases: TGTGCCAGCAGCAATGGGAGGGGTTACATTCAGTACTTC.

This chain uses TRBV13 with TRBJ2-7; TRBD2 agrees at 7 bases. Trimming cost V 4 bases and J 2 bases; bases outside gene matches: 5. The CDR3 is 14 amino acids. Germline V gene sequence: CDR1 PRHDT, CDR2 FYEKMQ (reference sequence). CDR3 sequence (DNA): TGTGCCAGCAGCTCTCGGACTAGGACCTACGAGCAGTACTTC. It encodes CASSSRTRTYEQYF.

This clone has a handful of counts. This chain connects TRBV5-5 to TRBJ1-4, with 8 bases fitting TRBD1. V trimming: 1 base; J trimming: 7 bases; junction bases outside the gene matches: 12. Per the germline V gene, CDR1 is SGHKS and CDR2 is YYEKEE (reference sequence). This CDR3 is 17 amino acids long. CDR3 sequence: CASSLTLDRGDSEKLFF. In DNA, the CDR3 is TGTGCCAGCAGCTTGACCTTAGACAGGGGTGATTCTGAAAAACTGTTTTTT.

The chain uses TRBV7-9 and TRBJ2-7; 14 bases align to TRBD2. J was trimmed by 7 bases and V by 5 bases; bases with no gene match: 4. The CDR3 extends over 14 amino acids. The V gene's germline CDR1 is SEHNR and CDR2 FQNEAQ (reference sequence). The CDR3 bases are TGTGCCAGCAGCACGGGACTAGCGGGAGTTGAGCAGTACTTC. Translation: CASSTGLAGVEQYF.

This clone was detected only once. This chain joins TRBV7-9 and TRBJ2-1, with 11 positions matching TRBD2. Trimming removed 5 bases from V and 2 bases from J; junction bases left unmatched: 2. Germline lookup yields CDR1 SEHNR and CDR2 FQNEAQ (reference sequence). There are 15 residues in the CDR3. CDR3 protein: CASSVSGRAYNEQFF. The CDR3 bases are TGTGCCAGCAGCGTTAGCGGGAGGGCCTACAATGAGCAGTTCTTC.

This clone has just a few counts. This sequence joins TRBV27 and TRBJ1-4, with TRBD1 identical over 11 bases. Germline trimming cut 4 bases from V and 7 bases from J; bases unmatched to any gene: 2. CDR1 MNHEY and CDR2 SMNVEV come from the germline V gene (reference sequence). This CDR3 has 14 amino acids. CDR3 in amino acids: CASSWTGGGEKLFF. The CDR3 nucleotides read TGTGCCAGCAGTTGGACAGGGGGCGGTGAAAAACTGTTTTTT. The full variable domain, rest sourced from reference TRBV27 and TRBJ1-4, is EAQVTQNPRYLITVTGKKLTVTCSQNMNHEYMSWYRQDPGLGLRQIYYSMNVEVTDKGDVPEGYKVSRKEKRNFPLILESPSPNQTSLYFCASSWTGGGEKLFFGSGTQLSVL.

The chain joins TRBV25-1 to TRBJ2-3, with 11 bases lining up with TRBD2. The CDR3 contains 15 residues. The V gene's germline CDR1 is MGHDK and CDR2 SYGVNS. J gave up 3 bases and V 4 bases, and 3 bases lay outside the gene matches. CDR3 loop: CASSVSGRVTDTQYF. CDR3 nucleotide sequence: TGTGCCAGCAGTGTTAGCGGGAGGGTTACAGATACGCAGTATTTT.

The V and J genes are TRBV27 and TRBJ2-3; 10 bases line up with TRBD1. V was pared by 5 bases and J by 0 bases, with 11 bases of the junction left unmatched. The CDR3 consists of 18 residues. Germline CDR1 MNHEY, CDR2 SMNVEV (reference sequence). This CDR3 is CASSPGQGLLGSTDTQYF. The CDR3 DNA is TGTGCCAGCAGTCCGGGACAGGGGCTCTTGGGAAGCACAGATACGCAGTATTTT.

The J gene is TRBJ2-2, the V gene TRBV19; 7 bases match TRBD1. CDR3 length: 15 residues. CDR1 is LNHDA and CDR2 is SQIVND in the germline V gene (reference sequence). With V trimmed by 4 bases and J by 4 bases, 6 bases remained unmatched. Written as DNA, the CDR3 is TGTGCCAGTAGTAAACAGACAGGGACCACCGGGGAGCTGTTTTTT. Encoded protein: CASSKQTGTTGELFF.

The chain employs TRBV21-1 and TRBJ2-3; TRBD2, as called in the table, went unchecked against the DNA. TRBV21-1 corresponds to a pseudogene. CDR3 length: 15 amino acids. CDR3 amino acids: CASGSLAGLTDTQYF. CDR3 nucleotides: TGTGCCAGCGGTTCCCTAGCGGGACTCACAGATACGCAGTATTTT.

The sample holds one count of this clone. The chain employs TRBV6-5 and TRBJ2-3; 7 bases map to TRBD2. The length of the CDR3 is 13 residues. V dropped 7 bases and J dropped 2; count of bases not matched to a gene: 3. Germline V gene sequence: CDR1 MNHEY, CDR2 SVGAGI. DNA of the CDR3: TGTGCCAGCACCGGGACTAACACAGATACGCAGTATTTT. Its protein product is CASTGTNTDTQYF.

Only one count was recorded for this clone. V gene TRBV7-9 combines with J gene TRBJ2-7, with 10 nucleotides matching TRBD1. The germline CDR1 and CDR2 sequences are SEHNR and FQNEAQ (reference sequence). V dropped 5 bases and J dropped 2; count of bases not matched to a gene: 6. The CDR3 spans 15 residues. The CDR3 nucleotides read TGTGCCAGCAGCAAGTCCGGGACAGGGGCCTACGAGCAGTACTTC. Its protein product is CASSKSGTGAYEQYF.